These T cell receptor beta chains were read from a single sample in a study of monozygotic twins with inflammatory bowel disease. TCRdb re-called the 5' RACE reads; every CDR3 protein appears as one record, without DNA. This sample's table has fewer than 550,000 distinct CDR3 sequences. Sequenced sample: blood. The receptors shown here come from a human donor with ulcerative colitis or Crohn's disease, or a healthy co-twin of an affected twin (not recorded which). Both conserved end residues are part of each CDR3.

CDR3aa: CASSQARTGNGYTF
j_gene: TRBJ1-2
v_gene: TRBV14

CDR3aa: CASTGQKETQYF
j_gene: TRBJ2-5
v_gene: TRBV12-3/TRBV12-4

CDR3aa: CASSPSGHLTGELFF
j_gene: TRBJ2-2
v_gene: TRBV27

CDR3aa: CASSHPSGDSWNTEAFF
j_gene: TRBJ1-1
v_gene: TRBV12-3/TRBV12-4

CDR3aa: CASSVGGTASYGYTF
j_gene: TRBJ1-2
v_gene: TRBV6-1

CDR3aa: CASSKDHNEQFF
j_gene: TRBJ2-1
v_gene: TRBV7-3

CDR3aa: CAIGSERYGYTF
j_gene: TRBJ1-2
v_gene: TRBV10-3

CDR3aa: CASSRLGQGNTEAFF
j_gene: TRBJ1-1
v_gene: TRBV19

CDR3aa: CASSTPNFTSGEKNEQFF
j_gene: TRBJ2-1
v_gene: TRBV5-6

CDR3aa: CASIKFKESGSYEQYF
j_gene: TRBJ2-7
v_gene: TRBV6-2/TRBV6-3

CDR3aa: CASSYSIVTSGSPLHF
j_gene: TRBJ1-6
v_gene: TRBV6-5

CDR3aa: CASKGARTEQFF
j_gene: TRBJ2-1
v_gene: TRBV28

CDR3aa: CASSYSWGGGEKLFF
j_gene: TRBJ1-4
v_gene: TRBV6-5

CDR3aa: CASSPSGPEETQYF
j_gene: TRBJ2-5
v_gene: TRBV5-4

CDR3aa: CSARAGTGIKAFF
j_gene: TRBJ1-1
v_gene: TRBV20-1

CDR3aa: CASSLGLAQSNQPQHF
j_gene: TRBJ1-5
v_gene: TRBV12-3/TRBV12-4

CDR3aa: CASSRAGLEAFF
j_gene: TRBJ1-1
v_gene: TRBV28

CDR3aa: CSVGTGNQPQHF
j_gene: TRBJ1-5
v_gene: TRBV29-1

CDR3aa: CASNTKNGQGPYEQYF
j_gene: TRBJ2-7
v_gene: TRBV28

CDR3aa: CASSPPKATSTDTQYF
j_gene: TRBJ2-3
v_gene: TRBV18

CDR3aa: CASSPGHLNTEAFF
j_gene: TRBJ1-1
v_gene: TRBV5-1

CDR3aa: CASSQGGSSGNTIYF
j_gene: TRBJ1-3
v_gene: TRBV4-3

CDR3aa: CASSLKAGTGQYF
j_gene: TRBJ2-7
v_gene: TRBV7-2

CDR3aa: CASSLNRGGPWGDEQFF
j_gene: TRBJ2-1
v_gene: TRBV7-2

CDR3aa: CAIRDGGGPYNEQFF
j_gene: TRBJ2-1
v_gene: TRBV10-3

CDR3aa: CATSTGTSTSYEQYF
j_gene: TRBJ2-7
v_gene: TRBV15

CDR3aa: CASSLGLDRGRTEAFF
j_gene: TRBJ1-1
v_gene: TRBV7-2

CDR3aa: CATSRDPGDSANTEAFF
j_gene: TRBJ1-1
v_gene: TRBV15

CDR3aa: CSARVLAGGYNEQFF
j_gene: TRBJ2-1
v_gene: TRBV20-1

CDR3aa: CASSLSSGLQETQYF
j_gene: TRBJ2-5
v_gene: TRBV7-2

CDR3aa: CASSLDLTVPNYGYTF
j_gene: TRBJ1-2
v_gene: TRBV5-5

CDR3aa: CASSFNLNYEQYF
j_gene: TRBJ2-7
v_gene: TRBV7-3

CDR3aa: CSASEGITSSYNEQFF
j_gene: TRBJ2-1
v_gene: TRBV20-1

CDR3aa: CSVEGDRARTDTQYF
j_gene: TRBJ2-3
v_gene: TRBV29-1

CDR3aa: CASSSDPTPYNEQFF
j_gene: TRBJ2-1
v_gene: TRBV5-1

CDR3aa: CASSPQEGYEQYF
j_gene: TRBJ2-7
v_gene: TRBV12-3/TRBV12-4

CDR3aa: CAPDLGLAGGPVLGELFF
j_gene: TRBJ2-2
v_gene: TRBV10-3

CDR3aa: CASSNRTGSREAFF
j_gene: TRBJ1-1
v_gene: TRBV12-3/TRBV12-4

CDR3aa: CSVQSGGRRDSRGLGGYNEQFF
j_gene: TRBJ2-1
v_gene: TRBV29-1

CDR3aa: CASSYLLTGISYEQYF
j_gene: TRBJ2-7
v_gene: TRBV6-2/TRBV6-3

CDR3aa: CSAPEQGRTEAFF
j_gene: TRBJ1-1
v_gene: TRBV20-1

CDR3aa: CASSYLSEGTEAFF
j_gene: TRBJ1-1
v_gene: TRBV7-2

CDR3aa: CSVLDGLQETQYF
j_gene: TRBJ2-5
v_gene: TRBV29-1